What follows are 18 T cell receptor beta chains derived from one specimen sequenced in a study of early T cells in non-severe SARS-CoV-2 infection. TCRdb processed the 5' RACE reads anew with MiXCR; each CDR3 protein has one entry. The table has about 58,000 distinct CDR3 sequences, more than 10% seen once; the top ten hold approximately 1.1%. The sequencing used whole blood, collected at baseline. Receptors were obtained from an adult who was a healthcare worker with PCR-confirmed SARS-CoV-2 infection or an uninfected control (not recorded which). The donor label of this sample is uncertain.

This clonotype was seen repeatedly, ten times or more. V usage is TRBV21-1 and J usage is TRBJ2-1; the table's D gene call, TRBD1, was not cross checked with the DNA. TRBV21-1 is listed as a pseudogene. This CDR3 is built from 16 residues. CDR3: CASSKGDGSSYNEQFF. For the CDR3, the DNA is TGTGCCAGCAGCAAAGGGGACGGGAGCTCCTACAATGAGCAGTTCTTC.

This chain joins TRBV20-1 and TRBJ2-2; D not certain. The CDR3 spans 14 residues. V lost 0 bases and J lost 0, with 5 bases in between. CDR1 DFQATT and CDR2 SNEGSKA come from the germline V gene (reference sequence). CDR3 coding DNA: TGCAGTGCTAGAGATTCAGCGAACACCGGGGAGCTGTTTTTT. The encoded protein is CSARDSANTGELFF.

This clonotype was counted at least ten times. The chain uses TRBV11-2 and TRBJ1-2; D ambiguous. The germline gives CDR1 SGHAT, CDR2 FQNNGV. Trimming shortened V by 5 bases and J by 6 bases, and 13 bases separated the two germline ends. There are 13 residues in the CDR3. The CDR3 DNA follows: TGTGCCAGCAGCCCGAGGACCGGGGATGGCTACACCTTC. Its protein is CASSPRTGDGYTF. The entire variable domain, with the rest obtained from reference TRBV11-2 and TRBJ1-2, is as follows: EAGVAQSPRYKIIEKRQSVAFWCNPISGHATLYWYQQILGQGPKLLIQFQNNGVVDDSQLPKDRFSAERLKGVDSTLKIQPAKLEDSAVYLCASSPRTGDGYTFGSGTRLTVV.

CDR3 amino acids: CAASGTANQPQHF. In nucleotides, the CDR3 is TGTGCCGCCTCCGGGACAGCAAATCAGCCCCAGCATTTT. This chain uses TRBV6-1 with TRBJ1-5; 7 nucleotides align to TRBD1. The CDR3 length is 13 residues. Germline lookup yields CDR1 MNHNS and CDR2 SASEGT. V trimming: 11 bases; J trimming: 4 bases; junction bases outside the gene matches: 8.

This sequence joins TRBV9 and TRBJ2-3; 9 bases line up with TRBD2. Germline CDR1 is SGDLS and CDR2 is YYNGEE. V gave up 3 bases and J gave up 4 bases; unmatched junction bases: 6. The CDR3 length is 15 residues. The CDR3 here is CASSGSGGRADTQYF. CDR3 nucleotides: TGTGCCAGCAGCGGTAGCGGGGGCCGGGCAGATACGCAGTATTTT.

The CDR3: CASSSPPGNTEAFF. The CDR3 region has the DNA TGTGCCAGCAGTTCCCCACCGGGAAACACTGAAGCTTTCTTT. The V and J genes are TRBV12-3 or TRBV12-4 and TRBJ1-1, with D unclear. V was trimmed by 4 bases and J by 2 bases, leaving 11 bases between them. The CDR3 sequence is 14 residues long.

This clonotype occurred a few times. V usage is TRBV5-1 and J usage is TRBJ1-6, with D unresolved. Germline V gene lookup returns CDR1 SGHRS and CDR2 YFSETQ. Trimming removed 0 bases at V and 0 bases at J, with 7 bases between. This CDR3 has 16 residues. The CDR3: CASSLGLSSYNSPLHF. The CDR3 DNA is TGCGCCAGCAGCTTGGGACTGAGCTCCTATAATTCACCCCTCCACTTT.

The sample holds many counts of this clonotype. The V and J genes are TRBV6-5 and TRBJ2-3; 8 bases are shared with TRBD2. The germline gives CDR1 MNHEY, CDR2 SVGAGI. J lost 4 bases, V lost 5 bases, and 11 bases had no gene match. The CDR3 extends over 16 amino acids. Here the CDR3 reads CASSKKTGGPADTQYF. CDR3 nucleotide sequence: TGTGCCAGCAGTAAGAAGACGGGGGGGCCCGCAGATACGCAGTATTTT.

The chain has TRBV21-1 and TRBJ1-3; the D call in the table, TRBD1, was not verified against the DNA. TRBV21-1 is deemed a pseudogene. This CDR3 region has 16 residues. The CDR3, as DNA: TGTGCCAGCAGCTTCCGGGACCTCCGAGGACGAAACACCATATATTTT. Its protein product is CASSFRDLRGRNTIYF.

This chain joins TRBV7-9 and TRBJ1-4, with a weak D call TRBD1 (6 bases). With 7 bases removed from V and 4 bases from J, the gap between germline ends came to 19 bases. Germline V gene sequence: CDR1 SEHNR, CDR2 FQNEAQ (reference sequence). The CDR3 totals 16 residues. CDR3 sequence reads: CASTFKGGYSNEKLFF. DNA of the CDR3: TGTGCCAGCACCTTTAAAGGGGGTTACAGTAATGAAAAACTGTTTTTT. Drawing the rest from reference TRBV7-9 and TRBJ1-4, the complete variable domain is DTGVSQNPRHKITKRGQNVTFRCDPISEHNRLYWYRQTLGQGPEFLTYFQNEAQLEKSRLLSDRFSAERPKGSFSTLEIQRTEQGDSAMYLCASTFKGGYSNEKLFFGSGTQLSVL.

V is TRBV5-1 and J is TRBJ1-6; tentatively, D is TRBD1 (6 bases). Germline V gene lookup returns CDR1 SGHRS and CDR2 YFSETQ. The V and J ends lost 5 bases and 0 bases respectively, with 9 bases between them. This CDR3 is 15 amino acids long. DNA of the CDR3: TGCGCCAGCAGGGGGGCGAGCTCCTATAATTCACCCCTCCACTTT. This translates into CASRGASSYNSPLHF.

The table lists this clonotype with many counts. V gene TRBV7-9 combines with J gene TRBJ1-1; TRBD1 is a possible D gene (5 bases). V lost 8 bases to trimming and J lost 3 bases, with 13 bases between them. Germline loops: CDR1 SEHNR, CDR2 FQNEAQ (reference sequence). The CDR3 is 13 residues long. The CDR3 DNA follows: TGTGCCAGCGGCAGGGTTTTGGACACTGAAGCTTTCTTT. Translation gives CASGRVLDTEAFF.

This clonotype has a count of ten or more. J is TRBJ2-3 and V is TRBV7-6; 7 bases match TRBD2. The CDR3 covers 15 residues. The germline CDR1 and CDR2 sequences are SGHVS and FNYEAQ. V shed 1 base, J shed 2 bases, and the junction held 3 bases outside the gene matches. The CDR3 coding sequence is TGTGCCAGCAGCTTAGGGGGGGGAAACACAGATACGCAGTATTTT. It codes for CASSLGGGNTDTQYF. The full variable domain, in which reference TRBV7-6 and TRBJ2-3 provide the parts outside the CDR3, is GAGVSQSPRYKVTKRGQDVALRCDPISGHVSLYWYRQALGQGPEFLTYFNYEAQQDKSGLPNDRFSAERPEGSISTLTIQRTEQRDSAMYRCASSLGGGNTDTQYFGPGTRLTVL.

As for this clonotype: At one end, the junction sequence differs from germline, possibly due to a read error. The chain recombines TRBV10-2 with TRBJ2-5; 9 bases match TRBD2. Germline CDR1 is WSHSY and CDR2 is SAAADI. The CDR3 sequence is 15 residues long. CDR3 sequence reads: CASSELAGSQETQYF. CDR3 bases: TGCGCTAGCAGTGAGCTAGCGGGGAGTCAAGAGACCCAGTACTTC.

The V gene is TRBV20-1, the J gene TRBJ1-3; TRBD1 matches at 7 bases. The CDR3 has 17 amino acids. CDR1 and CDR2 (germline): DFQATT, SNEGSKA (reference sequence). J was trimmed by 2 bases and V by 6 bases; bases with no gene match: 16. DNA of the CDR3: TGCAGTGCCTGGGACAGAGACTTTATGGCAACTGGAAACACCATATATTTT. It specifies CSAWDRDFMATGNTIYF.

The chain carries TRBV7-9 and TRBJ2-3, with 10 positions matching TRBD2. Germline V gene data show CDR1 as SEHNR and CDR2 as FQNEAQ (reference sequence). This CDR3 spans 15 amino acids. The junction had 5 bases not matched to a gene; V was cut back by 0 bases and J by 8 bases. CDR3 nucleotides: TGTGCCAGCAGCTTAGCTGGCCTAGCGGGGGCTACGCAGTATTTT. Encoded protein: CASSLAGLAGATQYF. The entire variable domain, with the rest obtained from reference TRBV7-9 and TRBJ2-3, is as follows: DTGVSQNPRHKITKRGQNVTFRCDPISEHNRLYWYRQTLGQGPEFLTYFQNEAQLEKSRLLSDRFSAERPKGSFSTLEIQRTEQGDSAMYLCASSLAGLAGATQYFGPGTRLTVL.

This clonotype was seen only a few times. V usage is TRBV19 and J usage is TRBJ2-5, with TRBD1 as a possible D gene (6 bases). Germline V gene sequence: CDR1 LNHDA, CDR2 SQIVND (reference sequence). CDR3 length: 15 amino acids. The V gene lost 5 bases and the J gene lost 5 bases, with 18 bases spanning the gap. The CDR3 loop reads CASSPSGHGTETQYF. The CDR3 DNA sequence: TGTGCCAGTAGTCCCTCGGGACACGGGACGGAGACCCAGTACTTC.

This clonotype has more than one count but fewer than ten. The CDR3 sequence is CASSSVSRGSVYGNQPQHF. CDR3 DNA sequence: TGCGCCAGCAGCTCTGTATCACGCGGATCGGTTTATGGCAATCAGCCCCAGCATTTT. The chain has TRBV4-1 and TRBJ1-5; no clear D gene. V shed 5 bases and J shed 2 bases, with 25 bases lying between them. Germline V gene sequence: CDR1 MGHRA, CDR2 YSYEKL. This CDR3 comprises 19 residues.